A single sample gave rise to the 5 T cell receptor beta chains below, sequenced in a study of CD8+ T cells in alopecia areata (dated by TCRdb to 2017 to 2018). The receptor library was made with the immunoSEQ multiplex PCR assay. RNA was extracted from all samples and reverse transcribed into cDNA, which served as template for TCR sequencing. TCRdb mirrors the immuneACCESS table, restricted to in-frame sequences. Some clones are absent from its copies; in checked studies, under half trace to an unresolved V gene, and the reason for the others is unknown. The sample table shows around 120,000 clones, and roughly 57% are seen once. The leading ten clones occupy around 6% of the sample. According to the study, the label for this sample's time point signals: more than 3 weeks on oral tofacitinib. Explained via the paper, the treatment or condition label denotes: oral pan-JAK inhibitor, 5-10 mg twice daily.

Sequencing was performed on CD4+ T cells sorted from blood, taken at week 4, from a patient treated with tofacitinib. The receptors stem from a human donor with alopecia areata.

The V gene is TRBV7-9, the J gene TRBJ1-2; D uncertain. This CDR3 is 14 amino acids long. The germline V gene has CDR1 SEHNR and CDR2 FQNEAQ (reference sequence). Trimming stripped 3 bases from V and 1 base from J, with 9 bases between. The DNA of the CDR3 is TGTGCCAGCAGCTTCTTCGTGCATAACTATGGCTACACCTTC. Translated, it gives CASSFFVHNYGYTF.

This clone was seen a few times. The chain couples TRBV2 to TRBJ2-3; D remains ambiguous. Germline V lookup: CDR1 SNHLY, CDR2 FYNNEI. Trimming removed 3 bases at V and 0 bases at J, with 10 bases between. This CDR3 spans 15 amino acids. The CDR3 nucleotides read TGTGCCAGCAGTGACAAGCTAACTAGCACAGATACGCAGTATTTT. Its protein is CASSDKLTSTDTQYF.

CDR3 bases: TGTGCCAGCACCGCACTTAGCGGGGTGCCCACCGGGGAGCTGTTTTTT. Its protein product is CASTALSGVPTGELFF. This chain links TRBV7-9 with TRBJ2-2; 8 nucleotides match TRBD2. This CDR3 has 16 amino acids. Germline loops: CDR1 SEHNR, CDR2 FQNEAQ (reference sequence). V lost 7 bases to trimming and J lost 4 bases; unmatched junction nucleotides: 11.

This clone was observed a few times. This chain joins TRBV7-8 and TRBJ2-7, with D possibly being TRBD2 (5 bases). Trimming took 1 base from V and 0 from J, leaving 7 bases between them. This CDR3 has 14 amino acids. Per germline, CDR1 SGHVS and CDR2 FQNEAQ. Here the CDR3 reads CASSLVGSSYEQYF. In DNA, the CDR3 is TGTGCCAGCAGCTTAGTTGGGAGCTCCTACGAGCAGTACTTC.

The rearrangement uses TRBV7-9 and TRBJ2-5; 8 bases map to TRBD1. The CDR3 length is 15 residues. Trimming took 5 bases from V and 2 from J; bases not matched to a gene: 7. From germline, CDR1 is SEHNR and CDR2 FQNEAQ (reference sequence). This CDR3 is CASSPSRTGQETQYF. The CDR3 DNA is TGTGCCAGCAGCCCGTCAAGGACAGGGCAAGAGACCCAGTACTTC.